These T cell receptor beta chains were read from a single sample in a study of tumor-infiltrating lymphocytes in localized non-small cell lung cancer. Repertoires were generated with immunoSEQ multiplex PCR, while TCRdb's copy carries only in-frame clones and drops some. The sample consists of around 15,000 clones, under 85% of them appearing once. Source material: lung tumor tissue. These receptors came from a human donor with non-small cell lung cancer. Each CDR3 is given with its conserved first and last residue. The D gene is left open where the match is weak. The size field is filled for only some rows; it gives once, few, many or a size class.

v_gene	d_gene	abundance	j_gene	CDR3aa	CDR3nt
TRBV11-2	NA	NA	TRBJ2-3	CASSLGGTPGADTQYF	TGTGCCAGCAGCTTAGGGGGGACCCCGGGGGCAGATACGCAGTATTTT
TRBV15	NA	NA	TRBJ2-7	CATSRHLDSYEQYF	TGTGCCACCAGCAGGCATCTAGACTCCTACGAGCAGTACTTC
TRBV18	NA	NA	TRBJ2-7	CASSPTGEQYF	TGTGCCAGCTCACCAACCGGCGAGCAGTACTTC
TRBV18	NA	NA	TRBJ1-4	CASSPLGTPEKLFF	TGTGCCAGCTCACCACTGGGGACCCCGGAAAAACTGTTTTTT
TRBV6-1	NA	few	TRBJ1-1	CASSEALGRGTEAFF	TGTGCCAGCAGTGAAGCCCTGGGACGGGGCACTGAAGCTTTCTTT
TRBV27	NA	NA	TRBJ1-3	CASRELSGNTIYF	TGTGCCAGCAGGGAATTGAGTGGAAACACCATATATTTT
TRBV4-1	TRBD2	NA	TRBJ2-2	CASSQRRVAGGANTGELFF	TGCGCCAGCAGCCAAAGGAGGGTAGCGGGGGGGGCGAACACCGGGGAGCTGTTTTTT
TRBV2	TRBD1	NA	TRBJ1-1	CASTDRKAEAFF	TGTGCCAGCACGGACAGGAAAGCTGAAGCTTTCTTT
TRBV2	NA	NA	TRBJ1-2	CASSGSAYGYTF	TGTGCCAGCAGTGGGTCAGCTTATGGCTACACCTTC
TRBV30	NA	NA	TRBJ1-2	CAWSAGPQRGYTF	TGTGCCTGGAGTGCGGGACCCCAACGGGGCTACACCTTC
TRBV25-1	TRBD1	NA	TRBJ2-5	CASSGGQLQETQYF	TGTGCCAGCAGTGGGGGACAGCTCCAAGAGACCCAGTACTTC
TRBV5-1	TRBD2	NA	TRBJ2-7	CASSLMPSGGGYEQYF	TGCGCCAGCAGCTTGATGCCTAGCGGGGGGGGCTACGAGCAGTACTTC
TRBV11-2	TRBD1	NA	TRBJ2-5	CASSQNRGQETQYF	TGTGCCAGCAGCCAGAACAGGGGGCAAGAGACCCAGTACTTC
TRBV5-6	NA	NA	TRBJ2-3	CASSFEPDTQYF	TGTGCCAGCAGCTTTGAGCCAGATACGCAGTATTTT
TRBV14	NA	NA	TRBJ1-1	CASSPPSHGTEAFF	TGTGCCAGCAGCCCGCCCAGCCACGGAACTGAAGCTTTCTTT
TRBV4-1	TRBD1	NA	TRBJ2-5	CASSQVTGGAHWETQYF	TGCGCCAGCAGCCAAGTGACAGGGGGCGCTCATTGGGAGACCCAGTACTTC
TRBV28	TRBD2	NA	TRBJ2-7	CASGTSGGNEQYF	TGTGCCAGCGGGACTAGCGGGGGCAACGAGCAGTACTTC
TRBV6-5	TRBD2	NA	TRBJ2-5	CASGLAGGLETQYF	TGTGCCAGCGGACTAGCGGGAGGACTCGAGACCCAGTACTTC
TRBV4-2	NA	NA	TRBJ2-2	CASSLQLTGELFF	TGTGCCAGCAGCCTACAGCTGACCGGGGAGCTGTTTTTT
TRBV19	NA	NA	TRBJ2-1	CASSIDRGYNEQFF	TGTGCCAGTAGTATAGATCGGGGTTACAATGAGCAGTTCTTC
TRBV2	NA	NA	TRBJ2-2	CASKRLVNTGELFF	TGTGCCAGCAAGAGGCTAGTGAACACCGGGGAGCTGTTTTTT
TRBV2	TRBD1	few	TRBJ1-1	CASTGGQVVAEAFF	TGTGCCAGCACAGGGGGGCAAGTCGTGGCTGAAGCTTTCTTT
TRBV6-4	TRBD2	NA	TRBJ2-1	CASSETSGDYNEQFF	TGTGCCAGCAGTGAAACTAGCGGGGACTACAATGAGCAGTTCTTC
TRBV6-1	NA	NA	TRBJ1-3	CASSASGIYSGNTIYF	TGTGCCAGCAGTGCTTCAGGGATTTACTCTGGAAACACCATATATTTT
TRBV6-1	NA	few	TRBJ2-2	CASETHTGELFF	TGTGCCAGCGAGACTCACACCGGGGAGCTGTTTTTT
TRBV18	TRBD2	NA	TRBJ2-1	CATTGTSGGPDEQFF	TGTGCCACCACGGGGACTAGCGGGGGGCCGGATGAGCAGTTCTTC
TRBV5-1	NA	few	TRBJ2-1	CASSLVQGFNNEQFF	TGCGCCAGCAGCTTGGTACAGGGTTTCAACAATGAGCAGTTCTTC
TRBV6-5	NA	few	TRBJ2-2	CASEGDTGELFF	TGTGCCAGTGAGGGGGACACCGGGGAGCTGTTTTTT
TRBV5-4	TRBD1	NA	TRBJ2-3	CASSLGTGDTDTQYF	TGTGCCAGCAGCTTAGGTACAGGGGACACAGATACGCAGTATTTT
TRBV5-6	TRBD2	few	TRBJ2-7	CASLGETSGPYEQYF	TGTGCCAGCCTAGGGGAAACTAGCGGGCCCTACGAGCAGTACTTC
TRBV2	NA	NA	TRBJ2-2	CASKGGGAAGELFF	TGTGCCAGCAAGGGCGGAGGGGCCGCCGGGGAGCTGTTTTTT
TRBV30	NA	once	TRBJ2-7	CAWKWGTYEQYF	TGTGCCTGGAAGTGGGGGACCTACGAGCAGTACTTC
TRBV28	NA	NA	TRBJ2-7	CASSRPGTINEQYF	TGTGCCAGCAGTCGCCCCGGGACAATAAACGAGCAGTACTTC
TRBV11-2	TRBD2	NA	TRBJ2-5	CASSLAAGGWETQYF	TGTGCCAGCAGCTTAGCGGCGGGGGGGTGGGAGACCCAGTACTTC
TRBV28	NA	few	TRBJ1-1	CAHKGDTEAFF	TGTGCCCACAAGGGGGACACTGAAGCTTTCTTT
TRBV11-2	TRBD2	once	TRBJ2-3	CASSFSTSVGTDTQYF	TGTGCCAGCAGCTTCTCGACTAGCGTCGGCACAGATACGCAGTATTTT
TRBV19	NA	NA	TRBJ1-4	CASKQRPNNEKLFF	TGTGCCAGTAAACAGCGGCCGAATAATGAAAAACTGTTTTTT
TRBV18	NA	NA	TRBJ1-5	CASSPRAGSGANSNQPQHF	TGTGCCAGCTCACCGCGGGCCGGATCCGGAGCTAATAGCAATCAGCCCCAGCATTTT
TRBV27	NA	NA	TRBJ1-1	CASSFGPEAFF	TGTGCCAGCAGTTTTGGGCCCGAAGCTTTCTTT
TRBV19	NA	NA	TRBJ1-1	CASTLWGGSEAFF	TGTGCCAGTACACTGTGGGGAGGGTCTGAAGCTTTCTTT
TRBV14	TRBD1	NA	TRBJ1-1	CASSLLQGATEAFF	TGTGCCAGCAGCCTACTACAGGGGGCCACTGAAGCTTTCTTT
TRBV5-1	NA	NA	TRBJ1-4	CASSYGTWGEKLFF	TGCGCCAGCAGCTATGGAACGTGGGGTGAAAAACTGTTTTTT